The present TCR beta chain was sequenced within a study of blood T cell repertoires in COVID-19 (dated by TCRdb to 2020 to 2021). With respect to the entire study: Samples from collaborators originated in the United States, Italy and Spain and spanned both the acute and convalescent phases of COVID-19. The material from the prospective study consisted of cDNA or gDNA derived from T cells, B-cell-depleted T cells, or PBMCs. The dataset comprised deeply sampled blood TCRbeta repertoires from subjects exposed to, actively infected with, or recovered from COVID-19. The repertoires were released in a freely available public database intended as a resource for research on the immune response to SARS-CoV-2. Samples were obtained from the ongoing ImmuneRACE study (first 160 participants) and from some 1,200 subjects provided by 6 global collaborators. Sample metadata almost always included a de-identified subject ID, COVID-19 status, age in years and sex. HLA class I and class II types, where available, came from metadata supplied by the sample provider rather than from assay-based typing.

TCRbeta CDR3 regions were amplified from genomic DNA using the immunoSEQ Assay, a bias-controlled multiplex PCR. For the original study's pipeline: Nucleated cell counts per sample were estimated from amplification of reference gene primers within the assay. To quantify the absolute abundance of each unique TCRbeta CDR3 rearrangement, sequence reads were collapsed and filtered. For each sample, productive Simpson clonality was calculated by taking the square root of Simpson's diversity index across productive rearrangements. This is the immuneACCESS table as TCRdb keeps it, with only in-frame sequences that have V and J called. A part of the clones is gone; compared with another copy, unresolved V genes explain less than half, and the rest is unexplained. D and trimming come from the DNA, and the V and J calls and clone size come from that table. This sample gives 210,000 or so clones in total; about 88% of them show up just once. The ten largest clonotypes hold roughly 2.5% of the sample.

Collaborating institutions collected whole blood in K2EDTA tubes following their own protocols. For TCRbeta analysis, collaborators shipped samples in one of three forms: frozen whole blood, isolated PBMCs, or DNA extracted from either of those sample types. The investigation overall reported the following: The amount of clinical and demographic metadata varied by source and participant and was provided uncurated.

Points on this clone: Its antigen is unknown. No qualities accompany the bases; no much larger clone lies one base away.

V and J are truncated by 4 bases and 8 bases respectively, leaving an intervening sequence of 9 bases. Inclusive of the bounding cysteine and phenylalanine, the CDR3 is 13 residues long. Only the CDR3 region is kept as DNA, spanning 39 bases read in frame from base 1. CDR1 SGHAT and CDR2 FQNNGV are derived from the germline V gene. The rearrangement combines TRBV11-2 with TRBJ1-6; 6 matching bases give a weak D call of TRBD1. The source is a woman aged 55-70 years with acute or convalescent COVID-19. Specimen: peripheral blood. In nucleotides, the sequence is TGTGCCAGCAGCTCGAAGGGGGATTCACCCCTCCACTTT. This codes for CASSSKGDSPLHF.